The 28 T cell receptor beta chains below come from one sample, sequenced in a study of blood T cell repertoires in COVID-19. Libraries were prepared by immunoSEQ multiplex PCR; TCRdb keeps only in-frame clonotypes and omits some of them. Of approximately 92,000 clones listed, roughly 80% are singletons. The material sequenced was peripheral blood. All receptors come from a man aged 45-60 years who had recovered from COVID-19.

In its sample, this clone was seen a few times. This chain connects TRBV7-9 to TRBJ2-1; the D gene is possibly TRBD1 (6 bases). V was shortened by 5 bases and J by 8 bases, with 19 bases between the two germline ends. The germline gives CDR1 SEHNR, CDR2 FQNEAQ (reference sequence). The CDR3 sequence is 15 residues long. CDR3 loop: CASSPGTSRGDEQFF. The CDR3 bases are TGTGCCAGCAGCCCTGGGACATCCCGTGGGGATGAGCAGTTCTTC.

A few counts support this clone. This chain joins TRBV28 and TRBJ1-2; 7 bases map to TRBD1. CDR3 size: 13 residues. The V and J ends lost 6 bases and 5 bases, in that order; junction bases with no gene match: 6. Germline V gene sequence: CDR1 MDHEN, CDR2 SYDVKM. The CDR3 DNA sequence: TGTGCCAGCAGGATACCAGGGGGGTATGGCTACACCTTC. Translated: CASRIPGGYGYTF.

The chain carries TRBV28 and TRBJ2-2, with D uncertain. Germline lookup yields CDR1 MDHEN and CDR2 SYDVKM. The CDR3 contains 13 residues. The V and J ends lost 11 bases and 1 base respectively, with 11 bases between them. In DNA, the CDR3 is TGTGCCTCCAGGCAGATGAACACCGGGGAGCTGTTTTTT. Its translation: CASRQMNTGELFF.

The table lists this clone with a few counts. V gene TRBV4-1 combines with J gene TRBJ2-2, with 9 bases fitting TRBD1. The ends lost 5 bases at V and 4 bases at J; junction bases unmatched: 11. This CDR3 is built from 17 residues. CDR1 and CDR2 (germline): MGHRA, YSYEKL. CDR3 region: CASSYIPGQGITGELFF. The DNA for the CDR3 is TGCGCCAGCAGCTATATCCCGGGACAGGGAATCACCGGGGAGCTGTTTTTT.

V usage is TRBV11-2 and J usage is TRBJ2-4; TRBD1 agrees at 7 bases. Trimming cost V 1 base and J 6 bases; bases outside gene matches: 6. Germline values: CDR1 SGHAT, CDR2 FQNNGV. The CDR3 totals 15 residues. This chain's CDR3 is CASSLGGTVSNIQYF. DNA of the CDR3: TGTGCCAGCAGCTTAGGGGGGACAGTCTCAAACATTCAGTACTTC.

This rearrangement joins TRBV5-6 to TRBJ2-3; 7 nucleotides line up with TRBD1. The trim removed 1 base at V and 0 bases at J, leaving 5 bases unmatched. CDR3 length: 16 residues. The V gene's germline CDR1 is SGHDT and CDR2 YYEEEE. Here the CDR3 reads CASSLRRGHSTDTQYF. As DNA, the CDR3 is TGTGCCAGCAGCTTGAGAAGGGGGCATAGCACAGATACGCAGTATTTT.

The CDR3 DNA sequence: TGTGCCAGCAGCTCGGACAGGGCAAATAAAAACATTCAGTACTTC. Amino acids: CASSSDRANKNIQYF. V is TRBV5-4 and J is TRBJ2-4; TRBD1 matches 8 bases. This CDR3 comprises 15 residues. V lost 3 bases, J lost 4 bases, and 6 bases stayed unmatched. The germline CDR1 and CDR2 sequences are SGHNT and YYREEE (reference sequence).

This chain links TRBV27 with TRBJ2-7; tentative D call: TRBD2 (7 bases). The CDR3 totals 17 residues. Trimming took off 5 bases at V and 6 bases at J, with 26 bases between the two ends. Germline V gene lookup returns CDR1 MNHEY and CDR2 SMNVEV (reference sequence). Here the CDR3 reads CASSPWGGGRGNGEQYF. The CDR3 DNA reads TGTGCCAGCAGTCCCTGGGGGGGCGGGAGAGGGAATGGCGAGCAGTACTTC.

This rearrangement joins TRBV19 to TRBJ1-1, with D perhaps TRBD1 (5 bases). V was shortened by 1 base and J by 0 bases, with 9 bases between the two germline ends. The CDR3 runs 15 residues. Germline-derived CDR1 and CDR2 are LNHDA and SQIVND (reference sequence). CDR3 loop: CASSIGAGMNTEAFF. The CDR3 DNA reads as TGTGCCAGTAGTATAGGGGCAGGGATGAACACTGAAGCTTTCTTT.

This CDR3 reads CAWSAQEFSPLHF. The CDR3 DNA is TGTGCCTGGAGTGCTCAGGAATTTTCACCCCTCCACTTT. The rearrangement links TRBV30 to TRBJ1-6; D remains ambiguous. V was pared by 1 base and J by 9 bases, with 10 bases between. Germline V gene lookup returns CDR1 GTSNPN and CDR2 SVGIG (reference sequence). The CDR3 consists of 13 residues.

This chain joins TRBV7-8 and TRBJ2-7; TRBD1 is a possible D gene (5 bases). Per the germline V gene, CDR1 is SGHVS and CDR2 is FQNEAQ. The CDR3 is 13 residues long. V was clipped by 4 bases and J by 3 bases, with 10 bases between them. The CDR3 region is CASSYTGFYEQYF. The CDR3 DNA reads as TGTGCCAGCAGCTATACAGGTTTCTACGAGCAGTACTTC.

The rearrangement uses TRBV20-1 and TRBJ2-3; possible D gene TRBD2, 5 bases. CDR1 and CDR2 from the germline V gene are DFQATT and SNEGSKA (reference sequence). V lost 5 bases to trimming and J lost 4 bases, with 7 bases between them. The CDR3 loop spans 11 amino acids. CDR3 in amino acids: CSAQRADTQYF. CDR3 nucleotide sequence: TGCAGTGCTCAGAGGGCAGATACGCAGTATTTT.

The chain is built from TRBV28 and TRBJ1-5, with D possibly matching TRBD1 (5 bases). The CDR3 consists of 15 residues. Germline V gene data show CDR1 as MDHEN and CDR2 as SYDVKM. Trimming left V 8 bases short and J 5 bases short, with 19 bases between. The CDR3 nucleotides read TGTGCCAGCCTCAGTGTAGGGGCGGGGGATCAGCCCCAGCATTTT. Its translation is CASLSVGAGDQPQHF.

The rearrangement links TRBV5-6 to TRBJ1-3, with TRBD1 identical over 8 bases. This CDR3 is built from 16 residues. After removal of 4 bases from V and 0 bases from J, the junction contained 6 bases not matched to a gene. In germline, CDR1 is SGHDT, CDR2 YYEEEE. The CDR3 sequence: CASSGGQALSGNTIYF. The CDR3 DNA follows: TGTGCCAGCAGCGGGGGACAGGCCCTCTCTGGAAACACCATATATTTT.

The genes are TRBV6-5 and TRBJ2-3, with D uncertain. The CDR3 extends over 15 amino acids. Trimming removed 7 bases from V and 2 bases from J, with 16 bases in between. Germline loops: CDR1 MNHEY, CDR2 SVGAGI. The CDR3 sequence is CASNQNRHSTDTQYF. In DNA, the CDR3 is TGTGCCAGCAATCAGAATCGCCATTCCACAGATACGCAGTATTTT.

This clone was recorded a few times. CDR3: CASSLSGQGYEQYF. The CDR3 nucleotides read TGTGCCAGCAGCTTATCGGGACAGGGCTACGAGCAGTACTTC. J is TRBJ2-7 and V is TRBV7-2; TRBD1 matches 9 bases. The trim removed 2 bases at V and 3 bases at J, leaving 2 bases unmatched. Germline V gives CDR1 SGHTA, CDR2 FQGNSA. This CDR3 has 14 residues. The variable domain in full, with the rest retrieved from reference TRBV7-2 and TRBJ2-7, is GAGVSQSPSNKVTEKGKDVELRCDPISGHTALYWYRQSLGQGLEFLIYFQGNSAPDKSGLPSDRFSAERTGGSVSTLTIQRTQQEDSAVYLCASSLSGQGYEQYFGPGTRLTVT.

The chain has TRBV27 and TRBJ2-5; D not resolved. V was cut by 6 bases and J by 1 base, with 9 bases left in between. Germline V gives CDR1 MNHEY, CDR2 SMNVEV (reference sequence). The CDR3 length is 13 residues. The CDR3 DNA reads as TGTGCCAGCAGCCCGAGAGTCCAAGAGACCCAGTACTTC. This translates into CASSPRVQETQYF.

About this clone itself: Compared with germline, one end of the junction differs, possibly owing to a read error. J is TRBJ2-2 and V is TRBV28; 7 bases map to TRBD1. This CDR3 contains 12 residues. Germline V gives CDR1 MDHEN, CDR2 SYDVKM. CDR3 nucleotide sequence: TGCGGGGTCACCGGGGACAGCAGGGAGCTGTTTTTT. Its protein is CGVTGDSRELFF.

The V gene is TRBV19, the J gene TRBJ2-1; TRBD2 matches at 13 bases. CDR3 length: 16 amino acids. The ends lost 7 bases at V and 7 bases at J; junction bases unmatched: 10. Germline V gene lookup returns CDR1 LNHDA and CDR2 SQIVND (reference sequence). CDR3: CASTPTSGREGNEQFF. In DNA form, the CDR3 reads TGTGCCAGTACCCCAACTAGCGGGAGGGAAGGAAATGAGCAGTTCTTC.

This clone showed up just a few times. This chain connects TRBV6-5 to TRBJ1-1; no clear D. In germline, CDR1 is MNHEY, CDR2 SVGAGI. V gave up 6 bases and J gave up 11 bases, with 16 bases separating them. The CDR3 runs 12 residues. In DNA, the CDR3 is TGTGCCAGCAGCCTATTGGGAGGTTCGGCTTTCTTT. Translating it yields CASSLLGGSAFF.

The CDR3 DNA follows: TGTGCCAGCAGCCACGACAGGGGGCGGGAGACCCAGTACTTC. Protein sequence: CASSHDRGRETQYF. J is TRBJ2-5 and V is TRBV11-1, with TRBD1 matching 10 bases. In germline, CDR1 is SGHAT, CDR2 FQDESV (reference sequence). The CDR3 consists of 14 residues. Germline trimming cut 5 bases from V and 5 bases from J; bases unmatched to any gene: 5.

In its sample, this clone was seen a few times. This chain connects TRBV11-2 to TRBJ1-6; D remains ambiguous. The V end lost 5 bases, the J end lost 6 bases, and 8 bases lay between the germline ends. Germline V gives CDR1 SGHAT, CDR2 FQNNGV. The length of the CDR3 is 13 residues. The CDR3 region has the DNA TGTGCCAGCAGCCCGGGGTCTAATTCACCCCTCCACTTT. Protein: CASSPGSNSPLHF. Supplemented by reference TRBV11-2 and TRBJ1-6, the full variable domain reads EAGVAQSPRYKIIEKRQSVAFWCNPISGHATLYWYQQILGQGPKLLIQFQNNGVVDDSQLPKDRFSAERLKGVDSTLKIQPAKLEDSAVYLCASSPGSNSPLHFGNGTRLTVT.

This clone was counted between two and nine times. The rearrangement links TRBV11-1 to TRBJ1-2, with a weak D call TRBD1 (6 bases). The CDR3 runs to 14 residues. Germline CDR1 reads SGHAT; CDR2 reads FQDESV (reference sequence). The V end lost 5 bases, the J end lost 2 bases, and 12 bases lay between the germline ends. The CDR3 loop is CASSPRTVNYGYTF. CDR3 nucleotides: TGTGCCAGCAGCCCCCGGACAGTGAACTATGGCTACACCTTC. The full variable domain, completed using reference TRBV11-1 and TRBJ1-2, is EAEVAQSPRYKITEKSQAVAFWCDPISGHATLYWYRQILGQGPELLVQFQDESVVDDSQLPKDRFSAERLKGVDSTLKIQPAELGDSAMYLCASSPRTVNYGYTFGSGTRLTVV.

The chain couples TRBV5-1 to TRBJ1-1, with 9 bases aligning to TRBD1. In germline, CDR1 is SGHRS, CDR2 YFSETQ. The CDR3 is 14 amino acids. The junction had 4 bases not matched to a gene; V was cut back by 7 bases and J by 0 bases. The CDR3 nucleotides read TGCGCCAGCGGACAGGGGACTATGAACACTGAAGCTTTCTTT. Amino acids: CASGQGTMNTEAFF.

This clone was detected a few times. The chain has TRBV5-1 and TRBJ2-1; 9 bases match TRBD2. Germline CDR1 SGHRS, CDR2 YFSETQ. The CDR3 loop spans 18 amino acids. V lost 2 bases, J lost 1 base, and 10 bases stayed unmatched. CDR3 in DNA: TGCGCCAGCAGCTTTACAGGGGCTAGCGGGACTTCCTACAATGAGCAGTTCTTC. It is translated as CASSFTGASGTSYNEQFF.

The chain carries TRBV18 and TRBJ1-1; D uncertain. The length of the CDR3 is 14 residues. Germline V gives CDR1 KGHSH, CDR2 LQKENI. V lost 3 bases to trimming and J lost 1 base, with 9 bases between them. The CDR3 protein is CASSPAGRNTEAFF. The CDR3 DNA reads TGTGCCAGCTCACCGGCTGGCAGGAACACTGAAGCTTTCTTT. Supplemented by reference TRBV18 and TRBJ1-1, the full variable domain reads NAGVMQNPRHLVRRRGQEARLRCSPMKGHSHVYWYRQLPEEGLKFMVYLQKENIIDESGMPKERFSAEFPKEGPSILRIQQVVRGDSAAYFCASSPAGRNTEAFFGQGTRLTVV.

V is TRBV7-9 and J is TRBJ2-7; 10 nucleotides line up with TRBD2. Per germline, CDR1 SEHNR and CDR2 FQNEAQ (reference sequence). There are 14 residues in the CDR3. The junction had 9 bases not matched to a gene; V was cut back by 6 bases and J by 7 bases. This CDR3 is CASRLTAGGREQYF. In DNA, the CDR3 is TGTGCCAGCAGACTTACAGCGGGAGGGCGTGAGCAGTACTTC.

The chain is built from TRBV3-1 (or the pseudogene TRBV3-2) and TRBJ1-6; unclear D gene. Germline assignment: CDR1 LGHDT and CDR2 YNNKEL (reference sequence). CDR3 length: 15 amino acids. Trimming took off 1 base at V and 7 bases at J, with 11 bases between the two ends. CDR3 nucleotide sequence: TGTGCCAGCAGCCAAGTGGCAGGCCGAAATTCACCCCTCCACTTT. Its protein product is CASSQVAGRNSPLHF.